This entry lists 5 T cell receptor beta chains sequenced from one sample in a study of patients and donors after allogeneic stem cell transplantation. TCRdb fed the RT-PCR reads into MiXCR, producing one record per CDR3 protein. This sample has about 160,000 distinct CDR3 sequences, with 24% found just once. Sequenced input: blood, either unsorted or a sorted T cell fraction (not recorded which). Receptors were obtained from a human donor who was either an allogeneic HSCT recipient or a stem cell or donor lymphocyte infusion donor (not recorded which). It is not recorded whose cells these are; they may come from a transplant donor.

The chain links TRBV20-1 to TRBJ2-7; D is possibly TRBD2 (6 bases). The CDR3 totals 15 residues. Trimming pared 0 bases from V and 0 bases from J, leaving 12 bases between. In germline, CDR1 is DFQATT, CDR2 SNEGSKA (reference sequence). CDR3 DNA sequence: TGCAGTGCTAGAGATTCAGGAGGGAGCTCCTACGAGCAGTACTTC. Its protein is CSARDSGGSSYEQYF.

The chain couples TRBV29-1 to TRBJ2-7; possible D gene TRBD2, 6 bases. The CDR3 contains 12 residues. The germline gives CDR1 SQVTM, CDR2 ANQGSEA. V was clipped by 0 bases and J by 4 bases, with 7 bases between them. CDR3 DNA: TGCAGCGTTGAAGAGGGGGGTTACGAGCAGTACTTC. Protein product: CSVEEGGYEQYF.

The table lists this clonotype with a few counts. The chain couples TRBV30 to TRBJ2-1; D possibly corresponds to TRBD1 (6 bases). CDR3 length equals 12 residues. Germline V lookup: CDR1 GTSNPN, CDR2 SVGIG (reference sequence). The ends were cut back, 2 bases at V and 8 bases at J, with 10 bases in the middle. CDR3 loop: CAWSRDIDEQFF. CDR3 DNA sequence: TGTGCCTGGAGTAGGGACATCGATGAGCAGTTCTTC.

V usage is TRBV20-1 and J usage is TRBJ2-7, with 7 bases that match TRBD2. V shed 6 bases and J 7 bases; nucleotides not matched to a gene: 9. The CDR3 loop spans 12 amino acids. Germline V gene sequence: CDR1 DFQATT, CDR2 SNEGSKA (reference sequence). The CDR3 nucleotides are TGCAGTGCCCCCGGACTAGGGGATGAGCAGTACTTC. Translating it yields CSAPGLGDEQYF.

This chain links TRBV15 with TRBJ1-2; D may be TRBD1 (5 bases). Germline CDR1 is LNHNV and CDR2 is YYDKDF (reference sequence). The V end lost 6 bases, the J end lost 0 bases, and 14 bases lay between the germline ends. This CDR3 is 15 amino acids long. For the CDR3, the DNA is TGTGCCACCAGGGACACCTCTTCTGCTAACTATGGCTACACCTTC. This sequence encodes CATRDTSSANYGYTF.